This T cell receptor (beta chain) was sequenced during a study of T cell responses to AZD1222 COVID-19 vaccine. Whole-study findings and limits: Reports say nearly half of spike-specific TCRs go after unmutated variant regions.

Clones were sequenced by immunoSEQ multiplex PCR, and TCRdb holds only the in-frame ones, with some missing. Among 95,000 to 150,000 clones, roughly 92% were seen once, and the ten largest hold around 1.7%. Germline V lookup: CDR1 SGHAT, CDR2 FQNNGV. V dropped 5 bases and J dropped 1; count of bases not matched to a gene: 10. CDR3 length: 16 amino acids. A note on this clone: Its antigen remains unidentified.

This material consisted of peripheral blood, taken on day 0 of AZD1222 vaccination. This rearrangement joins TRBV11-2 to TRBJ2-5, with 7 bases lining up with TRBD2. The receptor was isolated from an adult in good health. Here the CDR3 reads CASSLDPSGGQETQYF. The CDR3 bases are TGTGCCAGCAGCCTGGACCCATCGGGGGGCCAAGAGACCCAGTACTTC. The full variable domain, in which reference TRBV11-2 and TRBJ2-5 provide the parts outside the CDR3, is EAGVAQSPRYKIIEKRQSVAFWCNPISGHATLYWYQQILGQGPKLLIQFQNNGVVDDSQLPKDRFSAERLKGVDSTLKIQPAKLEDSAVYLCASSLDPSGGQETQYFGPGTRLLVL.